A single sample gave rise to the 2 T cell receptor beta chains below, sequenced in a study of T cells in Graves' hyperthyroidism and ophthalmopathy. TCR beta CDR3 sequences were amplified from RNA transcripts. First-round RT-PCR of the TCR CDR3 relied on the HTBI primer set. TCRdb called the multiplex PCR reads again in MiXCR, with one record for every CDR3 protein. This sample has approximately 600,000 distinct CDR3 sequences, with less than 25% found just once. The sequencing sample was made of blood. The receptors were gathered from a young man with Graves' ophthalmopathy.

CDR3 nucleotides: TGCAGCGTCATTATGAACACTGAAGCTTTCTTT. Translation gives CSVIMNTEAFF. The rearrangement links TRBV29-1 to TRBJ1-1; D unresolved. The CDR3 totals 11 residues. Germline CDR1 SQVTM, CDR2 ANQGSEA. V was cut by 6 bases and J by 0 bases, with 5 bases left in between.

The V gene is TRBV7-6, the J gene TRBJ2-7; 8 bases match TRBD2. This CDR3 has 15 amino acids. Germline V lookup: CDR1 SGHVS, CDR2 FNYEAQ. V was pared by 2 bases and J by 6 bases, with 9 bases of the junction left unmatched. The CDR3 reads CASSLPSGGVGEQYF. CDR3 bases: TGTGCCAGCAGCTTACCCTCGGGGGGGGTAGGCGAGCAGTACTTC.